The clone carrying this TCR beta chain has ten or more counts. This entry comes from a study of T cell changes during pregnancy in multiple sclerosis. The table came from immunoSEQ multiplex PCR; TCRdb's copy has only in-frame clones and leaves some out. The sample contains roughly 110,000 clones, 90% to 95% of which appear only once. Looked up from germline, CDR1 is MDHEN and CDR2 is SYDVKM. V was clipped by 5 bases and J by 2 bases, with 15 bases between them. The CDR3 covers 15 residues. The gene calls are TRBV28 and TRBJ1-1; perhaps TRBD1 as D (6 bases). The source was peripheral blood, collected in the third trimester of pregnancy. This receptor was taken from a female donor with multiple sclerosis, enrolled in a pregnancy study. CDR3 in DNA: TGTGCCAGCAGTCTACCAGGGGCGAGTAACACTGAAGCTTTCTTT. Its translation: CASSLPGASNTEAFF.